A selection of T cell receptor beta chains follows, all from one sample in a study of Ad26.COV2.S vaccination and SARS-CoV-2 variants. Profiling relied on immunoSEQ multiplex PCR, and the TCRdb table lists in-frame clones only, not all of them. In the table there are 400,000 to 500,000 clones, about 88% of which are singletons. Sequences were derived from peripheral blood, sampled in a trial of Ad26.COV2.S vaccine versus placebo. These receptors were obtained from a person aged 18 to 65 who received the Ad26.COV2.S COVID-19 vaccine or a placebo. Each CDR3 is given with its conserved first and last residue. The order of the fields is clone size, V gene, J gene, D gene, CDR3 protein, CDR3 DNA. D genes are given only for firm matches. Where a row states a size, it is once, few, many or the class of an expanded clone; other rows omit it.

.	TRBV7-9	TRBJ1-5	.	CASNRGGNQPQHF	TGTGCCAGCAACCGAGGGGGCAATCAGCCCCAGCATTTT
.	TRBV28	TRBJ1-5	.	CASGINQPQHF	TGTGCCAGCGGGATCAATCAGCCCCAGCATTTT
.	TRBV28	TRBJ2-3	.	CASSPGVERYSTDTQYF	TGTGCCAGCAGTCCAGGTGTAGAGCGGTATAGCACAGATACGCAGTATTTT
once	TRBV5-5	TRBJ1-1	.	CASSLGTKAFF	TGTGCCAGCAGCTTAGGGACAAAAGCTTTCTTT
.	TRBV20-1	TRBJ2-5	TRBD2	CSASRLAGVGETQYF	TGCAGTGCCAGTAGACTAGCGGGGGTAGGGGAGACCCAGTACTTC
.	TRBV5-1	TRBJ2-7	.	CASSSGSYEQYF	TGCGCCAGCAGCTCCGGCTCCTACGAGCAGTACTTC
.	TRBV4-3	TRBJ2-1	.	CASSLGPAFSGNEQFF	TGCGCCAGCAGCCTGGGTCCGGCTTTTTCGGGCAATGAGCAGTTCTTC
.	TRBV6-2/TRBV6-3	TRBJ1-1	.	CASSYGGGGGGTEAFF	TGTGCCAGCAGTTATGGGGGCGGAGGGGGAGGCACTGAAGCTTTCTTT
.	TRBV11-1	TRBJ1-1	.	CASSDWTFPEGTEAFF	TGTGCCAGCAGCGACTGGACATTTCCAGAGGGCACTGAAGCTTTCTTT
.	TRBV28	TRBJ1-2	.	CASTFLTGRKSYGYTF	TGTGCCAGCACCTTCCTCACAGGGAGGAAGAGCTATGGCTACACCTTC
.	TRBV5-1	TRBJ2-6	.	CATAWGSGANVLTF	TGCGCCACGGCGTGGGGCTCTGGGGCCAACGTCCTGACTTTC
.	TRBV29-1	TRBJ2-3	TRBD1	CSTHRGADTQYF	TGCAGCACTCACAGGGGTGCAGATACGCAGTATTTT
.	TRBV28	TRBJ1-3	.	CASSLIGPSSGNTIYF	TGTGCCAGCAGTTTAATCGGCCCGAGCTCTGGAAACACCATATATTTT
.	TRBV7-2	TRBJ1-1	.	CASSLVAGNTEAFF	TGTGCCAGCAGCTTAGTAGCAGGGAACACTGAAGCTTTCTTT
.	TRBV3-1/TRBV3-2	TRBJ2-7	.	CASSQGGGLYEQYF	TGTGCCAGCAGCCAAGGGGGGGGGCTCTACGAGCAGTACTTC
.	TRBV19	TRBJ1-2	.	CATSNERYGYTF	TGTGCCACCTCCAATGAACGGTATGGCTACACCTTC
.	TRBV10-3	TRBJ1-1	.	CAISNAGHLTEAFF	TGTGCCATCAGCAATGCGGGACACCTCACTGAAGCTTTCTTT
.	TRBV4-3	TRBJ2-3	.	CASSRSQDLDTQYF	TGCGCCAGCAGCCGCTCACAGGATTTAGATACGCAGTATTTT
.	TRBV14	TRBJ2-1	TRBD2	CASSQKLLLAGGLTYNEQFF	TGTGCCAGCAGCCAAAAATTATTGCTAGCGGGGGGGCTTACCTACAATGAGCAGTTCTTC
once	TRBV4-3	TRBJ2-1	TRBD2	CASSQVIRGLAGSDEQFF	TGCGCCAGCAGCCAAGTGATTCGTGGACTAGCGGGATCGGATGAGCAGTTCTTC
.	TRBV7-2	TRBJ1-2	.	CASSLGSYGYTF	TGTGCCAGCAGCTTAGGGAGTTATGGCTACACCTTC
.	TRBV7-3	TRBJ2-5	.	CASSRRSQETQYF	TGTGCCAGCAGCCGCCGGTCCCAAGAGACCCAGTACTTC
.	TRBV5-6	TRBJ2-3	TRBD1	CASSGQGARGDTQYF	TGTGCCAGCAGCGGACAGGGGGCGCGGGGAGATACGCAGTATTTT
.	TRBV30	TRBJ1-2	TRBD1	CAWSRGQNLYGYTF	TGTGCCTGGAGTAGGGGGCAGAACCTCTATGGCTACACCTTC
few	TRBV18	TRBJ1-2	.	CASSPPGTHTRGYTF	TGTGCCAGCTCACCGCCGGGGACACACACTAGGGGCTACACCTTC
.	TRBV19	TRBJ2-1	TRBD2	CASASAGVVNEQFF	TGTGCCAGTGCATCGGCGGGAGTTGTCAATGAGCAGTTCTTC
.	TRBV28	TRBJ1-3	.	CASSSDGGSGNTIYF	TGTGCCAGCAGTTCGGATGGGGGCTCTGGAAACACCATATATTTT
.	TRBV30	TRBJ1-2	.	CAWSRTASANYGYTF	TGTGCCTGGAGTAGGACAGCCTCCGCTAACTATGGCTACACCTTC
.	TRBV10-1	TRBJ2-6	.	CASSDRQAAGANVLTF	TGCGCCAGCAGTGATCGACAAGCTGCTGGGGCCAACGTCCTGACTTTC
few	TRBV5-4	TRBJ2-3	.	CASSYTWDPADTQYF	TGTGCCAGCAGCTACACCTGGGACCCTGCAGATACGCAGTATTTT
few	TRBV9	TRBJ1-3	.	CASSVAQTGRGNTIYF	TGTGCCAGCAGCGTAGCCCAGACCGGTAGAGGAAACACCATATATTTT
.	TRBV5-1	TRBJ2-3	.	CASSLVLDTQYF	TGCGCCAGCAGCTTGGTTTTAGATACGCAGTATTTT
.	TRBV9	TRBJ2-1	.	CAGIPVANEQFF	TGTGCCGGCATCCCGGTTGCCAATGAGCAGTTCTTC
few	TRBV7-8	TRBJ2-1	TRBD1	CASSIDRGHYNEQFF	TGTGCCAGCAGCATCGACAGGGGACACTACAATGAGCAGTTCTTC
.	TRBV5-1	TRBJ2-7	.	CASSLGPQGSSYEQYF	TGCGCCAGCAGCTTGGGCCCCCAAGGGTCCTCCTACGAGCAGTACTTC
.	TRBV11-3	TRBJ2-1	.	CASSFSYRSLWEQFF	TGTGCCAGCAGCTTTAGTTACAGGTCGCTTTGGGAGCAGTTCTTC
.	TRBV7-9	TRBJ1-3	TRBD1	CASIADRGNTIYF	TGTGCCAGCATTGCGGACAGGGGAAACACCATATATTTT
.	TRBV28	TRBJ2-7	.	CASSLEYTYEQYF	TGTGCCAGCAGTTTGGAGTACACCTACGAGCAGTACTTC
.	TRBV7-9	TRBJ2-7	.	CASSLEIGGEQYF	TGTGCCAGCAGCTTAGAAATAGGGGGGGAGCAGTACTTC
.	TRBV5-1	TRBJ1-6	.	CASSGGLDSPLHF	TGCGCCAGCTCCGGAGGGCTAGATTCACCCCTCCACTTT
.	TRBV28	TRBJ1-6	.	CASSRGGGGNSPLHF	TGTGCCAGCAGCCGGGGCGGGGGGGGTAATTCACCCCTCCACTTT
once	TRBV6-1	TRBJ1-5	.	CASREDANQPQHF	TGTGCCAGCAGAGAAGACGCCAATCAGCCCCAGCATTTT
.	TRBV2	TRBJ2-1	.	CASRGFVEGNEQFF	TGTGCCAGCCGGGGCTTCGTGGAAGGGAATGAGCAGTTCTTC
.	TRBV5-8	TRBJ1-2	TRBD1	CASSPRDRENYGYTF	TGTGCCAGCAGCCCCAGGGACAGGGAGAACTATGGCTACACCTTC
.	TRBV7-2	TRBJ2-5	.	CASSLSWHQETQYF	TGTGCCAGCAGCTTATCCTGGCACCAAGAGACCCAGTACTTC
.	TRBV7-3	TRBJ2-1	TRBD1	CASSRQGGYNEQFF	TGTGCCAGCAGCAGACAGGGGGGCTACAATGAGCAGTTCTTC
.	TRBV4-1	TRBJ1-1	TRBD1	CASSLTGGYGTEAFF	TGCGCCAGCAGCCTTACAGGGGGATACGGCACTGAAGCTTTCTTT
once	TRBV10-3	TRBJ2-1	.	CAIRTDYNEQFF	TGTGCCATCAGGACAGACTACAATGAGCAGTTCTTC
.	TRBV29-1	TRBJ1-4	.	CSVGNEKLFF	TGCAGCGTTGGGAATGAAAAACTGTTTTTT
.	TRBV6-5	TRBJ1-4	.	CASSSTGASEKLFF	TGTGCCAGCAGTTCAACCGGGGCCTCAGAAAAACTGTTTTTT
.	TRBV6-2/TRBV6-3	TRBJ1-5	.	CASSPHGGGNQPQHF	TGTGCCAGCAGCCCACACGGTGGTGGCAATCAGCCCCAGCATTTT
.	TRBV28	TRBJ2-7	.	CASSSFLPGSYEQYF	TGTGCCAGCAGTTCCTTTCTGCCAGGATCCTACGAGCAGTACTTC
few	TRBV18	TRBJ1-6	.	CASSPGVSPLHF	TGTGCCAGCTCACCAGGAGTTTCACCCCTCCACTTT
.	TRBV11-2	TRBJ2-1	.	CASSLNRANEQFF	TGTGCCAGCAGCTTGAACCGGGCGAATGAGCAGTTCTTC
.	TRBV24-1	TRBJ2-5	TRBD1	CATGDYPGQGAGETQYF	TGTGCCACCGGAGATTATCCGGGACAGGGGGCCGGGGAGACCCAGTACTTC